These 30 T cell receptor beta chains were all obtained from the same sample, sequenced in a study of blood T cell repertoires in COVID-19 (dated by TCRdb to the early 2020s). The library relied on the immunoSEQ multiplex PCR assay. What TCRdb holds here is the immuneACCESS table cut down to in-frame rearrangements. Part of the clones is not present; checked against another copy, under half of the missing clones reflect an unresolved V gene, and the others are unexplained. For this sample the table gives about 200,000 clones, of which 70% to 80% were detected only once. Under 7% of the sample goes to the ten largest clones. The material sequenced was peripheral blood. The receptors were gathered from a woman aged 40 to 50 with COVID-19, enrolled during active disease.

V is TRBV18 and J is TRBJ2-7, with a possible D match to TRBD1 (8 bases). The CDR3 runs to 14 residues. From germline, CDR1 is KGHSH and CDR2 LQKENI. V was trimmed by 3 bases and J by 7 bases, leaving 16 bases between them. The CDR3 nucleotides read TGTGCCAGCTCACCGGGGACAGGCGGGGGAGAGCAGTACTTC. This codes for CASSPGTGGGEQYF.

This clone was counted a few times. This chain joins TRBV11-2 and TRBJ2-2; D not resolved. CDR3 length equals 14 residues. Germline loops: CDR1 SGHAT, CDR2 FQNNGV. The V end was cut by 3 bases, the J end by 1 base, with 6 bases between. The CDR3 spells CASSFRQNTGELFF. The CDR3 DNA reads TGTGCCAGCAGCTTTCGACAGAACACCGGGGAGCTGTTTTTT.

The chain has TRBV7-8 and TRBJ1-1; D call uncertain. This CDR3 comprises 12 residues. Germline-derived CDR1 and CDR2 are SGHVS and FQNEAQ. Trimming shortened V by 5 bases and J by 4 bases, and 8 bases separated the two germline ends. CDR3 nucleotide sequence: TGTGCCAGCAGCCGAAGGAGCACTGAAGCTTTCTTT. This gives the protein CASSRRSTEAFF.

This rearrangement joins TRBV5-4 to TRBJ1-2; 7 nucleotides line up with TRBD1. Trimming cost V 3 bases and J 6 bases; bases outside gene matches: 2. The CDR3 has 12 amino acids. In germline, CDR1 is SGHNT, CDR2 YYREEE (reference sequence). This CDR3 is CASSSGTDGYTF. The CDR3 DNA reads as TGTGCCAGCAGCTCCGGGACAGATGGCTACACCTTC.

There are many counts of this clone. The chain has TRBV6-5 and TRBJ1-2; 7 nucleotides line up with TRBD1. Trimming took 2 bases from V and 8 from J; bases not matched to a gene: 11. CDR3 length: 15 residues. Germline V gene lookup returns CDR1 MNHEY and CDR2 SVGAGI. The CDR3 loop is CASSYLDRVGGGYTF. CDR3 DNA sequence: TGTGCCAGCAGTTACCTCGACAGGGTTGGAGGGGGCTACACCTTC.

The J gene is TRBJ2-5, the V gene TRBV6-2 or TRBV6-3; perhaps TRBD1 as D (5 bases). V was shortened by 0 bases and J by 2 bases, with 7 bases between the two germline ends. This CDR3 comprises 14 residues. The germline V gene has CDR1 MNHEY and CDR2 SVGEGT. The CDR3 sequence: CASSYSGVQETQYF. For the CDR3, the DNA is TGTGCCAGCAGTTACTCAGGGGTACAAGAGACCCAGTACTTC.

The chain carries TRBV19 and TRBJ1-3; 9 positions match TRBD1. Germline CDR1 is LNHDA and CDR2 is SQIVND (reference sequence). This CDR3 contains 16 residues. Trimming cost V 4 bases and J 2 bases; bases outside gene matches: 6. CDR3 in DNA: TGTGCCAGTAGTACCCCGGGACAGGGCGCTGGAAACACCATATATTTT. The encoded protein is CASSTPGQGAGNTIYF.

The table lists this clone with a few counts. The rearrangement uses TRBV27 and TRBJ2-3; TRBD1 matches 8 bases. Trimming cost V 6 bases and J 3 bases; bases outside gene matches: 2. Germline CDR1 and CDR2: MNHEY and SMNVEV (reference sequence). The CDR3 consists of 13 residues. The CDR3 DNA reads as TGTGCCAGCAGGGACAGGGAAACAGATACGCAGTATTTT. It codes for CASRDRETDTQYF.

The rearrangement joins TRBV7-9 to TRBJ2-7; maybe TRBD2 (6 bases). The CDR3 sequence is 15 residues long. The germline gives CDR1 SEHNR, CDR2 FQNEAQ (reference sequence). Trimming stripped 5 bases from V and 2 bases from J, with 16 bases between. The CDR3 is CASSNPRRGAYEQYF. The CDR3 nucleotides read TGTGCCAGCAGCAACCCTCGGAGGGGAGCCTACGAGCAGTACTTC.

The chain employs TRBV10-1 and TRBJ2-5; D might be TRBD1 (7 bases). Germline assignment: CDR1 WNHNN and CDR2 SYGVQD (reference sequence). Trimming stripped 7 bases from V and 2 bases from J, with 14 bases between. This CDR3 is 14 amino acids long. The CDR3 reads CASKETGRQETQYF. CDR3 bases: TGCGCCAGCAAAGAGACAGGGAGGCAAGAGACCCAGTACTTC.

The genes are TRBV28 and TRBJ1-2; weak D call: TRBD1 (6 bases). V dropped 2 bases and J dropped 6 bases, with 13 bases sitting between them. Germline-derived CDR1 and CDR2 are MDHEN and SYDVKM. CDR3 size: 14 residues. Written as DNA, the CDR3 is TGTGCCAGCAGTTTAAGAGGGGGGGCTCATGGCTACACCTTC. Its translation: CASSLRGGAHGYTF.

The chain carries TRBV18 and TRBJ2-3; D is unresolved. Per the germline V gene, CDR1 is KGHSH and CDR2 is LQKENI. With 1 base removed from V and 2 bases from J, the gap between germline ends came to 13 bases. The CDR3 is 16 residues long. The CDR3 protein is CASSPRGPTSTDTQYF. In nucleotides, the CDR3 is TGTGCCAGCTCACCACGCGGCCCCACCTCCACAGATACGCAGTATTTT.

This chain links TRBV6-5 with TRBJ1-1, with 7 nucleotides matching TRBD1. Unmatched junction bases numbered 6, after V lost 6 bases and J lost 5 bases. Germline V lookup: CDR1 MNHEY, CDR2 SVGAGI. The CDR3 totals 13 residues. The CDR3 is CASSGTARTEAFF. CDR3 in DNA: TGTGCCAGCAGCGGGACAGCGAGGACTGAAGCTTTCTTT.

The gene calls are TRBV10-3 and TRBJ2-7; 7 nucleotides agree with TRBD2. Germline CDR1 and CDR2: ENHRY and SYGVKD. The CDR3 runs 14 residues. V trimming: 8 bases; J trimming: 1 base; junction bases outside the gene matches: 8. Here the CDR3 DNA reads TGTGCCATCGGGGGAGGGGCCCATTCCTACGAGCAGTACTTC. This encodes CAIGGGAHSYEQYF.

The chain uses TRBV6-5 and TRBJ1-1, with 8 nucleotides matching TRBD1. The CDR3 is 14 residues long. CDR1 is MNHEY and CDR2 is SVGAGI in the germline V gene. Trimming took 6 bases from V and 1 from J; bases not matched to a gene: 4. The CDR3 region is CASRGGTGNTEAFF. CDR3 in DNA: TGTGCCAGCAGGGGAGGGACAGGGAACACTGAAGCTTTCTTT.

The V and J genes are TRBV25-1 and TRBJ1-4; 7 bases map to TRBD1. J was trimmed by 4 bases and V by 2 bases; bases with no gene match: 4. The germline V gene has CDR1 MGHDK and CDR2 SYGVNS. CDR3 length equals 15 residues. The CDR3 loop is CASSEGDRLNEKLFF. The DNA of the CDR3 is TGTGCCAGCAGTGAAGGGGACAGACTTAATGAAAAACTGTTTTTT.

The CDR3 reads CAAGPNTGELFF. CDR3 bases: TGTGCCGCGGGGCCGAACACCGGGGAGCTGTTTTTT. The gene calls are TRBV7-2 and TRBJ2-2, with D maybe TRBD2 (6 bases). This CDR3 contains 12 residues. Germline V gene lookup returns CDR1 SGHTA and CDR2 FQGNSA. Between the trimmed V and J ends, which lost 11 bases and 0 bases, there was a span of 7 bases. The entire variable domain, with the rest obtained from reference TRBV7-2 and TRBJ2-2, is as follows: GAGVSQSPSNKVTEKGKDVELRCDPISGHTALYWYRQSLGQGLEFLIYFQGNSAPDKSGLPSDRFSAERTGGSVSTLTIQRTQQEDSAVYLCAAGPNTGELFFGEGSRLTVL.

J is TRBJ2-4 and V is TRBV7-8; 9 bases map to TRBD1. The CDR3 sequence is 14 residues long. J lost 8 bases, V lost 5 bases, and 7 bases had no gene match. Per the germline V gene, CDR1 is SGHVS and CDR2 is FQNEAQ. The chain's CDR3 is CASSDPRQGDIQYF. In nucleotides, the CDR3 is TGTGCCAGCAGCGATCCTCGACAGGGGGACATTCAGTACTTC.

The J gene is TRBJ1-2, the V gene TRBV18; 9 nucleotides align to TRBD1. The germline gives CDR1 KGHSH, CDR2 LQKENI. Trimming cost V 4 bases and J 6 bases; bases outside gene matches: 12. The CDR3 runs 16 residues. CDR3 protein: CASSLTMHGTGNGYTF. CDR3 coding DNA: TGTGCCAGCTCACTGACCATGCATGGGACAGGGAATGGCTACACCTTC.

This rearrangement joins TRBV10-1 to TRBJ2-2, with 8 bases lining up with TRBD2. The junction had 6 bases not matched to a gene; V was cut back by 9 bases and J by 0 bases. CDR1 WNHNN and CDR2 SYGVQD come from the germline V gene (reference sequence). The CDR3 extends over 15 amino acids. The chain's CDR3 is CASNGGEANTGELFF. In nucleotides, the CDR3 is TGCGCCAGTAACGGGGGGGAAGCGAACACCGGGGAGCTGTTTTTT.

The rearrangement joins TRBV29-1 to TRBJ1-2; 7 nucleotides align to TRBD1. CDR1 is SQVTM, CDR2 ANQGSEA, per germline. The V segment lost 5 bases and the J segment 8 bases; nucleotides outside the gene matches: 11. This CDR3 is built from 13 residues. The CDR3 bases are TGCAGCGTTTATGGGACAGCCGTCGCGGGCTACACCTTC. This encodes CSVYGTAVAGYTF.

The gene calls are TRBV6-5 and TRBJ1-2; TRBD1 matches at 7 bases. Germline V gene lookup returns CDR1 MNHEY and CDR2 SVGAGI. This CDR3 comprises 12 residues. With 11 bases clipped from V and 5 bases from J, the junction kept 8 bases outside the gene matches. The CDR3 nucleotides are TGTGCCGGAGGGGACAGAGTGTATGGCTACACCTTC. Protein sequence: CAGGDRVYGYTF.

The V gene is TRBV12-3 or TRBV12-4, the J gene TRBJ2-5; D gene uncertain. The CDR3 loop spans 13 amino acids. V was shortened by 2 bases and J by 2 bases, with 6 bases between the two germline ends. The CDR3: CASSLFSQETQYF. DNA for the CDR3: TGTGCCAGCAGTTTATTCTCTCAAGAGACCCAGTACTTC.

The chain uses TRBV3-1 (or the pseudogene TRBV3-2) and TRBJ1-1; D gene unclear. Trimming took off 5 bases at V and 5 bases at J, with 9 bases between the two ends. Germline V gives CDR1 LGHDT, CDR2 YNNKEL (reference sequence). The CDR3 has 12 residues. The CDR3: CASSAPGTEAFF. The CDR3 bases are TGTGCCAGCAGCGCCCCCGGGACTGAAGCTTTCTTT.

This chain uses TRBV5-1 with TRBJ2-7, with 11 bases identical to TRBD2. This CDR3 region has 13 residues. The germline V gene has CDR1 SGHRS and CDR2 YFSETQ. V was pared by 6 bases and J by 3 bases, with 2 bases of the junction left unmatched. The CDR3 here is CASNLAGGYEQYF. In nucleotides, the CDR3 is TGCGCCAGCAACCTAGCGGGAGGCTACGAGCAGTACTTC.

CDR3 nucleotide sequence: TGTGCCAGCAGTGAAGGATGGGACAGGGGGCGCGTGCTATACGAGCAGTACTTC. Its translation: CASSEGWDRGRVLYEQYF. The rearrangement uses TRBV2 and TRBJ2-7, with 12 bases fitting TRBD1. The CDR3 covers 18 residues. The V segment lost 1 base and the J segment 4 bases; nucleotides outside the gene matches: 11. Germline values: CDR1 SNHLY, CDR2 FYNNEI.

CDR3 bases: TGTGCCAGCTCACCACAACGTAATTCAGGGGGGAGGACTGAAGCTTTCTTT. This codes for CASSPQRNSGGRTEAFF. The chain employs TRBV18 and TRBJ1-1; 7 bases line up with TRBD1. The V gene end was trimmed by 1 base and the J gene end by 5 bases; junction bases not matched to a gene: 13. Germline CDR1 reads KGHSH; CDR2 reads LQKENI. The CDR3 has 17 amino acids. The variable domain in full, completed from reference TRBV18 and TRBJ1-1, reads NAGVMQNPRHLVRRRGQEARLRCSPMKGHSHVYWYRQLPEEGLKFMVYLQKENIIDESGMPKERFSAEFPKEGPSILRIQQVVRGDSAAYFCASSPQRNSGGRTEAFFGQGTRLTVV.

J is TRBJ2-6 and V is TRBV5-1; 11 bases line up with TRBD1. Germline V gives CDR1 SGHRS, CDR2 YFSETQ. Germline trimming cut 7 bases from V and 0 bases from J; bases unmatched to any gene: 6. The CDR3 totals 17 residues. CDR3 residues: CASGQGATLSGANVLTF. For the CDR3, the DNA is TGCGCCAGCGGACAGGGGGCAACTCTCTCTGGGGCCAACGTCCTGACTTTC.

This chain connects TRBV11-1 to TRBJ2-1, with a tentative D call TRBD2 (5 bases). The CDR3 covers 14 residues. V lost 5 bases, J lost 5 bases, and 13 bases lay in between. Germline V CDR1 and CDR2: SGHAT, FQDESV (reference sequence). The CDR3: CASSVLAVDNEQFF. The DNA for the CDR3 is TGTGCCAGCAGCGTCCTAGCCGTGGACAATGAGCAGTTCTTC.

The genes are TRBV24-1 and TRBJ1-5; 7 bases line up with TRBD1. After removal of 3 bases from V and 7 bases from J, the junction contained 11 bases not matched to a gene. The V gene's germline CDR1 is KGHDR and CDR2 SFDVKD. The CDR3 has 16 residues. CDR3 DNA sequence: TGTGCCACCAGTGATGGGGGCAGGGGGGACGGACAGCCCCAGCATTTT. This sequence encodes CATSDGGRGDGQPQHF.